The 2 T cell receptor beta chains below all came from one sample that was sequenced in a study of T cells in Graves' hyperthyroidism and ophthalmopathy. From RNA transcripts, TCR beta CDR3 regions were amplified. Using the HTBI primer set, a first-round RT-PCR was run on the TCR CDR3. TCRdb processed the multiplex PCR reads anew with MiXCR; each CDR3 protein has one entry. The table includes 250,000 or so distinct CDR3 sequences, about 15% detected once. The sequencing input was blood. The receptors originated from a woman between 50 and 59 years old with Graves' hyperthyroidism that later progressed to Graves' ophthalmopathy.

This clonotype has ten or more counts. The chain uses TRBV28 and TRBJ1-5; TRBD1 agrees at 10 bases. Trimming at V came to 11 bases and at J to 6 bases, leaving 10 bases not matched to a gene. Germline V lookup: CDR1 MDHEN, CDR2 SYDVKM. There are 14 residues in the CDR3. The CDR3 loop reads CASHDRGRLQPQHF. The CDR3 DNA is TGTGCCTCACACGACAGGGGGCGCCTTCAGCCCCAGCATTTT. Looking up the rest from reference TRBV28 and TRBJ1-5 gives the full variable domain: DVKVTQSSRYLVKRTGEKVFLECVQDMDHENMFWYRQDPGLGLRLIYFSYDVKMKEKGDIPEGYSVSREKKERFSLILESASTNQTSMYLCASHDRGRLQPQHFGDGTRLSIL.

This clonotype was detected only a few times. The DNA for the CDR3 is TGTGCCAGCAGTGAATACAGGGGGCAGAACACTGAAGCTTTCTTT. It yields the protein CASSEYRGQNTEAFF. This chain uses TRBV25-1 with TRBJ1-1; TRBD1 agrees at 8 bases. The V gene end was trimmed by 0 bases and the J gene end by 1 base; junction bases not matched to a gene: 1. The germline V gene has CDR1 MGHDK and CDR2 SYGVNS. CDR3 size: 15 residues.